The rows below give T cell receptor beta chains drawn from one sample of a study of Ad26.COV2.S vaccination and SARS-CoV-2 variants. Sequencing was performed with immunoSEQ multiplex PCR; in TCRdb, only in-frame clones are kept and a portion is missing. The table lists around 400,000 clones, 70% to 90% of them singletons. Sequenced here: peripheral blood, sampled in a trial of Ad26.COV2.S vaccine versus placebo. Receptors were obtained from a person aged 18-65 years who received the Ad26.COV2.S COVID-19 vaccine or a placebo. Each CDR3 is given with its conserved first and last residue. The order of the fields is D gene, V gene, clone size, J gene, CDR3 protein, CDR3 DNA. The D gene is left open where the match is weak. The listing skips clone size in some rows; elsewhere it reads once, few, many or a size class.

D: TRBD2
V: TRBV10-3
size: .
J: TRBJ2-1
CDR3: CAISGVLAGRYEQFF
DNA: TGTGCCATCAGTGGCGTTCTAGCGGGACGGTATGAGCAGTTCTTC

D: TRBD2
V: TRBV24-1
size: .
J: TRBJ2-1
CDR3: CATSGASGRYGGTEQFF
DNA: TGTGCCACCAGTGGGGCTAGCGGGCGTTACGGTGGCACTGAGCAGTTCTTC

D: .
V: TRBV28
size: .
J: TRBJ2-7
CDR3: CASTGAYEQYF
DNA: TGTGCCAGCACAGGGGCCTACGAGCAGTACTTC

D: .
V: TRBV27
size: .
J: TRBJ1-1
CDR3: CASSPRSQQYMNTEAFF
DNA: TGTGCCAGCAGTCCTAGATCCCAGCAGTACATGAACACTGAAGCTTTCTTT

D: .
V: TRBV9
size: .
J: TRBJ2-7
CDR3: CASSATGTPYEQYF
DNA: TGTGCCAGCAGCGCGACAGGGACTCCCTACGAGCAGTACTTC

D: .
V: TRBV5-4
size: .
J: TRBJ1-2
CDR3: CASSFAGQNYGYTF
DNA: TGTGCCAGCAGCTTCGCGGGTCAGAACTATGGCTACACCTTC

D: .
V: TRBV6-1
size: .
J: TRBJ1-1
CDR3: CASSEAQGNTEAFF
DNA: TGTGCCAGCAGTGAAGCTCAGGGGAACACTGAAGCTTTCTTT

D: .
V: TRBV28
size: .
J: TRBJ2-4
CDR3: CASVTHRGGKNIQYF
DNA: TGTGCCAGCGTAACACATAGGGGAGGCAAAAACATTCAGTACTTC

D: .
V: TRBV19
size: .
J: TRBJ2-7
CDR3: CASSFRRETIYEQYF
DNA: TGTGCCAGTAGCTTCCGGCGGGAAACCATCTACGAGCAGTACTTC

D: .
V: TRBV5-6
size: .
J: TRBJ1-1
CDR3: CASSLGYTEAFF
DNA: TGTGCCAGCAGCTTAGGATACACTGAAGCTTTCTTT

D: TRBD2
V: TRBV11-1
size: .
J: TRBJ2-7
CDR3: CASSLGVSGSTYEQYF
DNA: TGTGCCAGCAGCTTAGGGGTTAGCGGGAGTACTTACGAGCAGTACTTC

D: .
V: TRBV7-6
size: .
J: TRBJ2-7
CDR3: CASSYYREPKVEQYF
DNA: TGTGCCAGCAGTTACTACCGGGAGCCAAAGGTAGAGCAGTACTTC

D: .
V: TRBV28
size: .
J: TRBJ1-4
CDR3: CASKTGGVGEKLFF
DNA: TGTGCCAGCAAAACCGGAGGGGTAGGCGAAAAACTGTTTTTT

D: .
V: TRBV7-8
size: .
J: TRBJ2-7
CDR3: CASSLGSKGGGYEQYF
DNA: TGTGCCAGCAGCTTAGGCTCGAAAGGGGGAGGCTACGAGCAGTACTTC

D: .
V: TRBV19
size: once
J: TRBJ2-7
CDR3: CAVSRAGEGEQYF
DNA: TGTGCGGTGTCTCGGGCAGGGGAAGGCGAGCAGTACTTC

D: .
V: TRBV11-3
size: .
J: TRBJ2-3
CDR3: CASTQERQGDTQYF
DNA: TGTGCCAGCACACAGGAGCGACAAGGGGATACGCAGTATTTT

D: .
V: TRBV7-9
size: .
J: TRBJ1-2
CDR3: CASSPARGGYTF
DNA: TGTGCCAGCAGCCCGGCCCGGGGAGGCTACACCTTC

D: .
V: TRBV9
size: .
J: TRBJ2-7
CDR3: CASSVAAVSSYEQYF
DNA: TGTGCCAGCAGCGTAGCGGCGGTGAGCTCCTACGAGCAGTACTTC

D: TRBD1
V: TRBV7-2
size: .
J: TRBJ1-2
CDR3: CASSLDGTGAASNGYTF
DNA: TGTGCCAGCAGCTTAGATGGGACAGGGGCCGCCTCTAATGGCTACACCTTC

D: TRBD1
V: TRBV3-1/TRBV3-2
size: .
J: TRBJ2-5
CDR3: CASSQEWDGGQGRIVETQYF
DNA: TGTGCCAGCAGCCAAGAATGGGATGGGGGACAGGGAAGAATTGTAGAGACCCAGTACTTC

D: .
V: TRBV5-6
size: .
J: TRBJ2-1
CDR3: CASSLGRGEQFF
DNA: TGTGCCAGCAGCTTGGGGCGGGGCGAGCAGTTCTTC

D: .
V: TRBV5-6
size: .
J: TRBJ2-7
CDR3: CASSLGGMWYEQYF
DNA: TGTGCCAGCAGCTTGGGAGGGATGTGGTACGAGCAGTACTTC

D: .
V: TRBV28
size: .
J: TRBJ2-2
CDR3: CASSPSRTGELFF
DNA: TGTGCCAGCAGTCCGAGTAGGACCGGGGAGCTGTTTTTT

D: .
V: TRBV30
size: .
J: TRBJ2-5
CDR3: CAWSVLAPGGTQYF
DNA: TGTGCCTGGAGTGTACTTGCACCTGGGGGGACCCAGTACTTC

D: TRBD2
V: TRBV5-1
size: once
J: TRBJ2-2
CDR3: CASSPREGLNTGELFF
DNA: TGCGCCAGCAGCCCGCGGGAGGGTCTAAACACCGGGGAGCTGTTTTTT

D: .
V: TRBV7-9
size: .
J: TRBJ2-7
CDR3: CASSLDHEQYF
DNA: TGTGCCAGCAGCTTAGATCACGAGCAGTACTTC

D: .
V: TRBV28
size: few
J: TRBJ2-6
CDR3: CASSSSGAGANVLTF
DNA: TGTGCCAGCAGTTCGTCAGGGGCTGGGGCCAACGTCCTGACTTTC

D: TRBD1
V: TRBV5-4
size: .
J: TRBJ2-6
CDR3: CASSPATGVGAGANVLTF
DNA: TGTGCCAGCAGCCCTGCGACAGGGGTGGGAGCTGGGGCCAACGTCCTGACTTTC